This T cell receptor (beta chain) stems from a study of blood T cells in healthy people across ages. Alongside a J-beta primer mix, a sample-barcoded 5' primer served in a second PCR lasting about 7 to 12 cycles. The authors tagged each cDNA molecule using a template-switch adaptor with 12 random nucleotides. TCRdb itself ran the 5' RACE reads through MiXCR, one entry per CDR3 protein. This table holds hundreds of thousands of distinct CDR3 sequences, 40% to 50% found once. The CDR3 sequence is 14 residues long. Germline CDR1 reads SGHAT; CDR2 reads FQNNGV. The ends were cut back, 3 bases at V and 1 base at J, with 9 bases in the middle.

The rearrangement joins TRBV11-2 to TRBJ1-1, with D unresolved. The sample consisted of blood. The TCR originated in a man aged 55 to 69 in good health. The CDR3 region has the DNA TGTGCCAGCAGCTTCATAGAGGGGAACACTGAAGCTTTCTTT. It codes for CASSFIEGNTEAFF.